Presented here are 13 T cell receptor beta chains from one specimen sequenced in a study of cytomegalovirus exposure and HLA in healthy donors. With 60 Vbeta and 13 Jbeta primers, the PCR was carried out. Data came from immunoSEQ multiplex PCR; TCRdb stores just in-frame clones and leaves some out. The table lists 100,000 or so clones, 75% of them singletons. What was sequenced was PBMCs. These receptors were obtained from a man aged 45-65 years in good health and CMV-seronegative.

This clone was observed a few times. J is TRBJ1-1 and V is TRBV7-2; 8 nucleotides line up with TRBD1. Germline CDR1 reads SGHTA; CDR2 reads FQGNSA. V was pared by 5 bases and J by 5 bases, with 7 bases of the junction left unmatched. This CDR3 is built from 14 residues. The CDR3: CASSPRTGKTEAFF. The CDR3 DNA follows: TGTGCCAGCAGCCCGCGGACAGGGAAAACTGAAGCTTTCTTT.

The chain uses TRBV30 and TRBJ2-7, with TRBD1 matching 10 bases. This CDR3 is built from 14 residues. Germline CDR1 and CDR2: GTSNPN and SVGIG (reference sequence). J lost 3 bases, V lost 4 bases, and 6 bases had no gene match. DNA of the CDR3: TGTGCCTGGACCCCTGACAGGGGGCTCTACGAGCAGTACTTC. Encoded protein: CAWTPDRGLYEQYF.

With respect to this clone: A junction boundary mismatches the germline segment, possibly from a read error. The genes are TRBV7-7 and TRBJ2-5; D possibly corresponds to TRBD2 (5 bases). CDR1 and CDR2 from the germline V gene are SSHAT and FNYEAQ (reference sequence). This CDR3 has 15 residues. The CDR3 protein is CASSLAWGVGETQYF. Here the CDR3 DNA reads TGTGCTAGCAGCTTAGCTTGGGGAGTAGGAGAGACCCAGTACTTC.

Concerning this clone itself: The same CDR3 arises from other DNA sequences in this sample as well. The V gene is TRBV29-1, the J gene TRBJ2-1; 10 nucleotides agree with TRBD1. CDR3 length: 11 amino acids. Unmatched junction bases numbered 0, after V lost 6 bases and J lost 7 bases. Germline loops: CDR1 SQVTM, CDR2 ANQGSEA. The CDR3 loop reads CSVGQGNEQFF. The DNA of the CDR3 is TGCAGCGTGGGACAGGGGAATGAGCAGTTCTTC.

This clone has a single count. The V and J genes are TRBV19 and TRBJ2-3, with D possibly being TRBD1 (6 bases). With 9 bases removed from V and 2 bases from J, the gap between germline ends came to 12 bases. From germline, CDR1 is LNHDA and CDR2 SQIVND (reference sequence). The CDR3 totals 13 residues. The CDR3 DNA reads TGTGCCAGCCAAGGACAGAACACAGATACGCAGTATTTT. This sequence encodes CASQGQNTDTQYF.

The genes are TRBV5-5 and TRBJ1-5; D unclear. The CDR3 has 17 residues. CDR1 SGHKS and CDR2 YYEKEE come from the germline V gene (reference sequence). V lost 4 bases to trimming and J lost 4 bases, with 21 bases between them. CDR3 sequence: CASSIRPEGSSNQPQHF. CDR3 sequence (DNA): TGTGCCAGCAGCATCCGCCCTGAAGGGAGCTCTAATCAGCCCCAGCATTTT.

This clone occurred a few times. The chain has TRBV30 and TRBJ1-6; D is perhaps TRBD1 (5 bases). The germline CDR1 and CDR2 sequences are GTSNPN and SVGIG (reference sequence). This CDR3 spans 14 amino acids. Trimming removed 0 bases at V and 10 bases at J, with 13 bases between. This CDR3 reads CAWSVTAGQSPLHF. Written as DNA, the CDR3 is TGTGCCTGGAGTGTTACTGCGGGGCAGTCACCCCTCCACTTT. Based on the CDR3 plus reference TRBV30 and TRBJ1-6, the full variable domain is SQTIHQWPATLVQPVGSPLSLECTVEGTSNPNLYWYRQAAGRGLQLLFYSVGIGQISSEVPQNLSASRPQDRQFILSSKKLLLSDSGFYLCAWSVTAGQSPLHFGNGTRLTVT.

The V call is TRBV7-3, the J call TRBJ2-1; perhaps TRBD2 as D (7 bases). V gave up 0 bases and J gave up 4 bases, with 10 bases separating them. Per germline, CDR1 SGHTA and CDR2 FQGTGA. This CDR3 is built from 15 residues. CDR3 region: CASSLTGGPYNEQFF. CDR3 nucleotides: TGTGCCAGCAGCTTAACCGGGGGGCCTTACAATGAGCAGTTCTTC.

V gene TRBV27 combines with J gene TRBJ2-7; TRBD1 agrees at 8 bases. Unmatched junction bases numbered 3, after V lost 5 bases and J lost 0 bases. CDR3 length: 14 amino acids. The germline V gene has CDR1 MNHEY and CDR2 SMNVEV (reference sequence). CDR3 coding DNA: TGTGCCAGCAGTCTAGGACAGGGCTCCTACGAGCAGTACTTC. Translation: CASSLGQGSYEQYF.

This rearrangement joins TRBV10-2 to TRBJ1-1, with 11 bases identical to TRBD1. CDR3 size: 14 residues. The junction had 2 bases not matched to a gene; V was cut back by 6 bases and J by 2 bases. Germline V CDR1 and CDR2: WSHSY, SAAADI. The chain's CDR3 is CASRGQGANTEAFF. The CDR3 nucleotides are TGCGCCAGCAGAGGACAGGGGGCCAACACTGAAGCTTTCTTT.

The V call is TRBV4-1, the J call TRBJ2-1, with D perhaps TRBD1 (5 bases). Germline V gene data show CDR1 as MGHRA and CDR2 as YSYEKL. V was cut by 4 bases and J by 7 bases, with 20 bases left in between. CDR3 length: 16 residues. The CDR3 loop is CASSLAPGKAANEQFF. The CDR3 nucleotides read TGCGCCAGCAGCCTCGCTCCAGGGAAGGCGGCGAATGAGCAGTTCTTC.

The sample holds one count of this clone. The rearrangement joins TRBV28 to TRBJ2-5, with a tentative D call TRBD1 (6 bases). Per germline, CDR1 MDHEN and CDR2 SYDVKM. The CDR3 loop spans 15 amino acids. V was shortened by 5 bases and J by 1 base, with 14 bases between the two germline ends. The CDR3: CASSLPTGIQETQYF. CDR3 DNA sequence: TGTGCCAGCAGTCTCCCGACAGGCATCCAAGAGACCCAGTACTTC.

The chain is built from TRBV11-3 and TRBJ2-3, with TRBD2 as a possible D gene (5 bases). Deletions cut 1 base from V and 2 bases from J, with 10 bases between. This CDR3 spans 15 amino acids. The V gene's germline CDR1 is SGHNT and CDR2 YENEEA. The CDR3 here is CASSLGTGATDTQYF. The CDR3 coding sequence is TGTGCCAGCAGCTTAGGGACTGGAGCCACAGATACGCAGTATTTT. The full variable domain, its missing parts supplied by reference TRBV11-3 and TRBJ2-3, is EAGVVQSPRYKIIEKKQPVAFWCNPISGHNTLYWYLQNLGQGPELLIRYENEEAVDDSQLPKDRFSAERLKGVDSTLKIQPAELGDSAVYLCASSLGTGATDTQYFGPGTRLTVL.